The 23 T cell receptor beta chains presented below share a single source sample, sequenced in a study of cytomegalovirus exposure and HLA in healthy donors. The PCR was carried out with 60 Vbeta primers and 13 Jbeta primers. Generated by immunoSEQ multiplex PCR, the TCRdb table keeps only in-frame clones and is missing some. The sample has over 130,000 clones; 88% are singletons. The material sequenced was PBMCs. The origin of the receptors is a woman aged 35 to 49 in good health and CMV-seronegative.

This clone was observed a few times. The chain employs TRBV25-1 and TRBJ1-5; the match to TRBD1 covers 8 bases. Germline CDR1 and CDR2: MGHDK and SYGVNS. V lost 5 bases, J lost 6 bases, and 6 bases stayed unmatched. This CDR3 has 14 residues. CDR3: CASSSMDRVQPQHF. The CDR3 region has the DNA TGTGCCAGCAGTTCTATGGACAGGGTTCAGCCCCAGCATTTT.

The CDR3: CASGTDRGRSKNIQYF. The CDR3 DNA reads TGTGCTAGTGGCACGGACAGGGGTCGATCCAAAAACATTCAGTACTTC. The chain couples TRBV12-5 to TRBJ2-4; TRBD1 matches 9 bases. This CDR3 is 16 amino acids long. Germline CDR1 is LGHNT and CDR2 is FRNRAP. Trimming took 6 bases from V and 2 from J; bases not matched to a gene: 8.

The CDR3: CASSMAPGAAYEQYF. CDR3 nucleotides: TGTGCCAGTAGTATGGCGCCGGGAGCGGCCTACGAGCAGTACTTC. The chain links TRBV19 to TRBJ2-7; the D gene is possibly TRBD2 (6 bases). There are 15 residues in the CDR3. Per the germline V gene, CDR1 is LNHDA and CDR2 is SQIVND (reference sequence). The V and J ends lost 3 bases and 2 bases respectively, with 14 bases between them. Using reference TRBV19 and TRBJ2-7 for the parts outside the CDR3, the full variable domain is DGGITQSPKYLFRKEGQNVTLSCEQNLNHDAMYWYRQDPGQGLRLIYYSQIVNDFQKGDIAEGYSVSREKKESFPLTVTSAQKNPTAFYLCASSMAPGAAYEQYFGPGTRLTVT.

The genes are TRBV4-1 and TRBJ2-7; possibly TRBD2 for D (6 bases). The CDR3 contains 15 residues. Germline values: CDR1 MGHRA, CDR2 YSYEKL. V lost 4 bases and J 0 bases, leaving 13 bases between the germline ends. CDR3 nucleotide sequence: TGCGCCAGCAGCCCACCGGGGGTCAACTCCTACGAGCAGTACTTC. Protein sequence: CASSPPGVNSYEQYF.

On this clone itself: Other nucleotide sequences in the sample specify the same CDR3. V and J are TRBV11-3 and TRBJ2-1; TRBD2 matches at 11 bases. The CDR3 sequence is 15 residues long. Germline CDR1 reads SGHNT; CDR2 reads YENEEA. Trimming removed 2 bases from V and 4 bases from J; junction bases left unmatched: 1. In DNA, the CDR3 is TGTGCCAGCAGCTTAAGACTAGCGGGGTACAATGAGCAGTTCTTC. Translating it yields CASSLRLAGYNEQFF.

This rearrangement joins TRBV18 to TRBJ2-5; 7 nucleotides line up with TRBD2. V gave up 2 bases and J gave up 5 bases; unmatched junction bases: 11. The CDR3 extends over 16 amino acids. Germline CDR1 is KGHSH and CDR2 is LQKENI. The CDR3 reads CASSPATSARMETQYF. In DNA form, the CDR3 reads TGTGCCAGCTCACCAGCTACTAGCGCCCGGATGGAGACCCAGTACTTC.

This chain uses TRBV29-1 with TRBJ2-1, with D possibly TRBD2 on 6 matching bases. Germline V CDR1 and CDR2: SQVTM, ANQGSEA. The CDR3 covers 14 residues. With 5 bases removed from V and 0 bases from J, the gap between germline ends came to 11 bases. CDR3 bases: TGCAGCGTTACTAGCCGACTCTCCTACAATGAGCAGTTCTTC. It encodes CSVTSRLSYNEQFF.

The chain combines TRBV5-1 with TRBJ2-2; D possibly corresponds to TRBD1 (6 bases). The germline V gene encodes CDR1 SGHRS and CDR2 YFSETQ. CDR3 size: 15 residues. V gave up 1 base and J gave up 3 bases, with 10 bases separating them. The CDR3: CASSLTGWDTGELFF. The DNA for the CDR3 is TGCGCCAGCAGCTTGACAGGGTGGGACACCGGGGAGCTGTTTTTT.

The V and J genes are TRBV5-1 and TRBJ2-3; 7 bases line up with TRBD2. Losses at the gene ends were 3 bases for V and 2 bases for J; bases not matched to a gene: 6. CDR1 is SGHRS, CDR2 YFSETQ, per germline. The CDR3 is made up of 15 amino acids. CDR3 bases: TGCGCCAGCAGCTACTCGGGAGGCGCCACAGATACGCAGTATTTT. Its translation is CASSYSGGATDTQYF.

The chain's CDR3 is CASSLGGPSYNEQFF. In nucleotides, the CDR3 is TGTGCCAGCAGCTTGGGGGGGCCCTCCTACAATGAGCAGTTCTTC. The rearrangement uses TRBV7-9 and TRBJ2-1; D may be TRBD2 (7 bases). V dropped 3 bases and J dropped 0 bases, with 9 bases sitting between them. CDR1 and CDR2 from the germline V gene are SEHNR and FQNEAQ (reference sequence). This CDR3 region has 15 residues.

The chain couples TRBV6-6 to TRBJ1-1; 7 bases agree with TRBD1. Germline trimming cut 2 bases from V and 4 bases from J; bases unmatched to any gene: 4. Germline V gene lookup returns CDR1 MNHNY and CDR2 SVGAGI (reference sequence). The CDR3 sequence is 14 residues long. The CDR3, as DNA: TGTGCCAGCAGTTACGGCAGGGGGAGCACTGAAGCTTTCTTT. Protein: CASSYGRGSTEAFF.

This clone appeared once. The CDR3 DNA sequence: TGCGCCAGCAGCCAAGGAGGACTAGGGCGGGAGTACGAGCAGTACTTC. Protein product: CASSQGGLGREYEQYF. J is TRBJ2-7 and V is TRBV4-1; 7 bases fit TRBD2. The CDR3 runs 16 residues. The germline V gene has CDR1 MGHRA and CDR2 YSYEKL. The V and J ends lost 1 base and 4 bases, in that order; junction bases with no gene match: 10.

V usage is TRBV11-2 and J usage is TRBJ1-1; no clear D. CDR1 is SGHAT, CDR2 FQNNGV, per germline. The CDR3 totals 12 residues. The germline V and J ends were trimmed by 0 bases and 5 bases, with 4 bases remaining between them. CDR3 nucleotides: TGTGCCAGCAGCTTAGACCGTACTGAAGCTTTCTTT. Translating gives CASSLDRTEAFF.

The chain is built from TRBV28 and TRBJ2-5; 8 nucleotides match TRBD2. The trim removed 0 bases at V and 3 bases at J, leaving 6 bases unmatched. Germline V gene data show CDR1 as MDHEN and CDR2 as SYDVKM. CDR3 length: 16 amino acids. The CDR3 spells CASSLWAAGEKETQYF. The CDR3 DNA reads TGTGCCAGCAGTTTATGGGCAGCGGGAGAGAAAGAGACCCAGTACTTC.

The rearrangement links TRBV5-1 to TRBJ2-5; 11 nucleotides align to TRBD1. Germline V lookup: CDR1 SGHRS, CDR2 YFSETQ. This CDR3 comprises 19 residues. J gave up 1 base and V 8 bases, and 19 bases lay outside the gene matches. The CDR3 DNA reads TGCGCCAGGGGAATAAAACCGGACAGGGGGCCCGATATCCAAGAGACCCAGTACTTC. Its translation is CARGIKPDRGPDIQETQYF. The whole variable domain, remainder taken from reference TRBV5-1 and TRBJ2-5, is KAGVTQTPRYLIKTRGQQVTLSCSPISGHRSVSWYQQTPGQGLQFLFEYFSETQRNKGNFPGRFSGRQFSNSRSEMNVSTLELGDSALYLCARGIKPDRGPDIQETQYFGPGTRLLVL.

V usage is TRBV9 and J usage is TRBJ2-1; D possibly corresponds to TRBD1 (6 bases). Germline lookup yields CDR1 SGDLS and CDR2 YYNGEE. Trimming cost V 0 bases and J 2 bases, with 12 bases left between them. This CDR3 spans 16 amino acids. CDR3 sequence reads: CASSVGADSPYNEQFF. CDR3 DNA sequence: TGTGCCAGCAGCGTAGGGGCGGACAGCCCCTACAATGAGCAGTTCTTC. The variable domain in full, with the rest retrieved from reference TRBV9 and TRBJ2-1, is DSGVTQTPKHLITATGQRVTLRCSPRSGDLSVYWYQQSLDQGLQFLIQYYNGEERAKGNILERFSAQQFPDLHSELNLSSLELGDSALYFCASSVGADSPYNEQFFGPGTRLTVL.

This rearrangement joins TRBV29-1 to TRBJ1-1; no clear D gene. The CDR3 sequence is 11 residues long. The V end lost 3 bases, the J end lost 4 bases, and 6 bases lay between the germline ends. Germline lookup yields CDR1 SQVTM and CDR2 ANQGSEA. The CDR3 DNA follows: TGCAGCGTTGACAGGCGCACTGAAGCTTTCTTT. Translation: CSVDRRTEAFF. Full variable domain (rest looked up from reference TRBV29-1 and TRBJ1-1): SAVISQKPSRDICQRGTSLTIQCQVDSQVTMMFWYRQQPGQSLTLIATANQGSEATYESGFVIDKFPISRPNLTFSTLTVSNMSPEDSSIYLCSVDRRTEAFFGQGTRLTVV.

CDR3 protein: CASSSWTSGSYEQYF. DNA of the CDR3: TGTGCCAGCAGCTCCTGGACTAGCGGGAGTTACGAGCAGTACTTC. This chain connects TRBV13 to TRBJ2-7, with 13 bases that match TRBD2. The V and J ends lost 4 bases and 4 bases, in that order; junction bases with no gene match: 4. This CDR3 is built from 15 residues. Germline CDR1 PRHDT, CDR2 FYEKMQ (reference sequence).

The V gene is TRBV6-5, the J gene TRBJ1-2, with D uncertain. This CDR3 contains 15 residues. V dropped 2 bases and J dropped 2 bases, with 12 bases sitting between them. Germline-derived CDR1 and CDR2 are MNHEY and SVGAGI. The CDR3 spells CASSYDGPTNYGYTF. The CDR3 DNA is TGTGCCAGCAGTTACGATGGGCCCACCAACTATGGCTACACCTTC.

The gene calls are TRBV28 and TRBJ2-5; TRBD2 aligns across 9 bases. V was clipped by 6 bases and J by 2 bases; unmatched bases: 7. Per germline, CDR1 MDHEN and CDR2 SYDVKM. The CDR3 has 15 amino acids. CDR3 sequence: CASRLPLAGQETQYF. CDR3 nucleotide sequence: TGTGCCAGCAGGCTCCCCCTAGCGGGGCAAGAGACCCAGTACTTC.

The CDR3 coding sequence is TGTGCCAGCAGTCCCTGGAGGACCTACGAGCAGTACTTC. Translating it yields CASSPWRTYEQYF. The V gene is TRBV27, the J gene TRBJ2-7; D perhaps matches TRBD2 (5 bases). Germline V gives CDR1 MNHEY, CDR2 SMNVEV (reference sequence). CDR3 length equals 13 residues. V was trimmed by 5 bases and J by 2 bases, leaving 10 bases between them.

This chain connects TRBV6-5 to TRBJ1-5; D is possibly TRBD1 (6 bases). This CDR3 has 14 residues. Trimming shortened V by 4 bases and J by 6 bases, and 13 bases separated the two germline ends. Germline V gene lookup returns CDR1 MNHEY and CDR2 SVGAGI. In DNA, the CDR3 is TGTGCCAGCAGTTCTCGGGGGGCAGGTCAGCCCCAGCATTTT. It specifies CASSSRGAGQPQHF.

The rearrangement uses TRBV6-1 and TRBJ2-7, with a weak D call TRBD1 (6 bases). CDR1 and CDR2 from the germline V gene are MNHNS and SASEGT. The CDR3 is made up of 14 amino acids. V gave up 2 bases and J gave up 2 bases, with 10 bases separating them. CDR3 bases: TGTGCCAGCAGTGAACGGGACACCCCCTACGAGCAGTACTTC. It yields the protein CASSERDTPYEQYF.